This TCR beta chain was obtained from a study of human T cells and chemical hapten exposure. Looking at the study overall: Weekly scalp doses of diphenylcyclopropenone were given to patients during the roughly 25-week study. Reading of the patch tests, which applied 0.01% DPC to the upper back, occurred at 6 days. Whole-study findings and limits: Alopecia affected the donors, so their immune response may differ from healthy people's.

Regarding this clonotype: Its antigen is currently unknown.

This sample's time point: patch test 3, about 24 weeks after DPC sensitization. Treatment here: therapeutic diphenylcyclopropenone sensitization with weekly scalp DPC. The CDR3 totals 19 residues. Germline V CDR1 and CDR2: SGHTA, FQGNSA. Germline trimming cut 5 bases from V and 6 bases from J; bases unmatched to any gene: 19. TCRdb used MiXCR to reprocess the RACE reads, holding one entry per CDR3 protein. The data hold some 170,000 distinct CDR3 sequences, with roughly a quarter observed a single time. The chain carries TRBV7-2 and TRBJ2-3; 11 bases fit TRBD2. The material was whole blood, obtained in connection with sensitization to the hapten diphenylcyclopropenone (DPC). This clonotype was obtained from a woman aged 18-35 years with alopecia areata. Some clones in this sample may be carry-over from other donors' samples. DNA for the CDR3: TGTGCCAGCAGCCCCCGGGGTAGCGGGAGGGTAGAGCCCATGGATACGCAGTATTTT. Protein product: CASSPRGSGRVEPMDTQYF.